A selection of T cell receptor beta chains follows, all from one sample in a study of blood T cells in healthy people across ages. TCRdb re-derived calls from the 5' RACE reads in MiXCR, one entry per CDR3 protein. The repertoire has hundreds of thousands of distinct CDR3 sequences, 35% to 45% of them found once; the top ten carry 20% to 25%. Sequenced: blood. These receptors originate from a woman in her sixties in good health. CDR3s include the opening cysteine and the closing phenylalanine or tryptophan. D genes are given only for firm matches. The size of a clone is reported for some rows only, either as once, few or many, or as a class for expanded clones.

abundance | j_gene | d_gene | v_gene | CDR3aa | CDR3nt
. | TRBJ1-1 | . | TRBV29-1 | CSVGNTEAFF | TGCAGCGTTGGCAACACTGAAGCTTTCTTT
. | TRBJ2-7 | TRBD1 | TRBV12-3/TRBV12-4 | CASRLTGSGEQYF | TGTGCTAGCAGGCTGACAGGGTCAGGCGAGCAGTACTTC
many | TRBJ2-1 | TRBD2 | TRBV4-2 | CASSQDSLADEQFF | TGTGCCAGCAGCCAAGATAGCCTAGCGGATGAGCAGTTCTTC
. | TRBJ2-5 | TRBD1 | TRBV30 | CAWSPQGAQYF | TGTGCCTGGAGTCCGCAGGGGGCTCAGTACTTC
. | TRBJ1-2 | . | TRBV7-9 | CASSSGLLNYGYTF | TGTGCCAGCAGCTCGGGACTCCTCAACTATGGCTACACCTTC
. | TRBJ2-5 | . | TRBV5-1 | CASSEAVVREAQYF | TGCGCCAGCAGCGAAGCGGTTGTCAGAGAGGCCCAGTACTTC
many | TRBJ1-2 | . | TRBV5-5 | CASSLNNGYTF | TGTGCCAGCAGCTTGAACAATGGCTACACCTTC
. | TRBJ1-1 | . | TRBV12-3/TRBV12-4 | CASSLSPDMNTEAFF | TGTGCCAGCAGTTTATCCCCCGATATGAACACTGAAGCTTTCTTT
. | TRBJ1-6 | TRBD1 | TRBV20-1 | CSAAQGATNSPLHF | TGCAGTGCCGCACAGGGGGCCACGAATTCACCCCTCCACTTT
. | TRBJ2-7 | TRBD1 | TRBV9 | CASSFGTVGGFEYEQYF | TGTGCCAGCAGTTTCGGGACAGTAGGGGGCTTTGAGTACGAGCAGTACTTC
once | TRBJ1-2 | . | TRBV4-2 | CASSQDRGSYYGYTF | TGTGCCAGCAGCCAAGATCGTGGGAGCTACTATGGCTACACCTTC
once | TRBJ1-3 | . | TRBV5-1 | CASSSRPAGQPISYPGNTIYF | TGCGCCAGCAGCTCGCGTCCGGCAGGACAGCCTATTAGCTACCCTGGAAACACCATATATTTT
once | TRBJ2-5 | TRBD2 | TRBV11-2 | CASSFTYRTSEGETQYF | TGTGCCAGCAGCTTTACCTATAGGACTAGCGAAGGGGAGACCCAGTACTTC